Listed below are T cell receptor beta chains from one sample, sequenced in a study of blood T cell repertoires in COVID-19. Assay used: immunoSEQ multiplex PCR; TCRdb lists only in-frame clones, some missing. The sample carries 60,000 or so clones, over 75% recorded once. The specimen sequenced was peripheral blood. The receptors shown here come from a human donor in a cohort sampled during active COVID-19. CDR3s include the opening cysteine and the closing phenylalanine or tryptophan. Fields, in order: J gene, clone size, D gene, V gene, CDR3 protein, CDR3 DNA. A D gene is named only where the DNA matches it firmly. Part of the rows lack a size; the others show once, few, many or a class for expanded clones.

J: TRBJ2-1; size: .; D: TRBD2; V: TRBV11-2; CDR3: CASSLGYGGASYNEQFF; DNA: TGTGCCAGCAGCTTGGGCTACGGGGGGGCCTCCTACAATGAGCAGTTCTTC
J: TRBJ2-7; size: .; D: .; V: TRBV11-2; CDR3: CASSLVVGSSYEQYF; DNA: TGTGCCAGCAGCTTAGTGGTGGGGAGCTCCTACGAGCAGTACTTC
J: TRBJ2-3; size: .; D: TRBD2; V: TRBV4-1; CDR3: CASSQVLAGVGDTQYF; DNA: TGCGCCAGCAGCCAAGTCCTAGCGGGGGTGGGAGATACGCAGTATTTT
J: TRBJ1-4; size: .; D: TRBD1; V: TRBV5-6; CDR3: CASSPTGALEKLFF; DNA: TGTGCCAGCAGCCCTACAGGGGCGCTTGAAAAACTGTTTTTT
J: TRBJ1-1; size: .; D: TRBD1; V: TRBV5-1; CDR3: CASSQGASTEAFF; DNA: TGCGCCAGCAGCCAGGGGGCCTCCACTGAAGCTTTCTTT
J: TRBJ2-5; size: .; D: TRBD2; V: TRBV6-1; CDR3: CASSELAGGQETQYF; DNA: TGTGCCAGCAGTGAACTAGCGGGGGGGCAAGAGACCCAGTACTTC
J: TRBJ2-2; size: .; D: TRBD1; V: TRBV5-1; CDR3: CASSLGQERTGELFF; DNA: TGCGCCAGCAGCTTAGGACAGGAAAGGACCGGGGAGCTGTTTTTT
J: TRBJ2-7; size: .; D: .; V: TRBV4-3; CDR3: CASSQDFLGSPTYEQYF; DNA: TGCGCCAGCAGCCAAGATTTCCTCGGGAGCCCTACCTACGAGCAGTACTTC
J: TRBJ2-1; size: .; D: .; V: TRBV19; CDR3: CASSMGAGAYNEQFF; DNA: TGTGCCAGTAGTATGGGGGCAGGGGCTTACAATGAGCAGTTCTTC
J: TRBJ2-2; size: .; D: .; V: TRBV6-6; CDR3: CASRLEGAPGTGELFF; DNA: TGTGCCAGCAGGTTGGAGGGGGCGCCGGGAACCGGGGAGCTGTTTTTT
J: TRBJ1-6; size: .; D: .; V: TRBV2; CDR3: CASSERGTSPLHF; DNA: TGTGCCAGCAGTGAAAGGGGTACTTCACCCCTCCACTTT
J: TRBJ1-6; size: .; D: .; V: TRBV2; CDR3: CASTRFDSNSPLHF; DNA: TGTGCCAGCACTCGGTTCGACTCCAATTCACCCCTCCACTTT
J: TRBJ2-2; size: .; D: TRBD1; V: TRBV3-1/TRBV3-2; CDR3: CASSQGYRGQWETGELFF; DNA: TGTGCCAGCAGCCAAGGATACAGGGGGCAATGGGAGACCGGGGAGCTGTTTTTT
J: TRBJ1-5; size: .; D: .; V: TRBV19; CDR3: CASSIRRGYSNQPQHF; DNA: TGTGCCAGTAGTATTAGGCGGGGGTATAGCAATCAGCCCCAGCATTTT
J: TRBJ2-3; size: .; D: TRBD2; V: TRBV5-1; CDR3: CASSLSGRADTQYF; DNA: TGCGCCAGCAGCCTTAGCGGGAGGGCAGATACGCAGTATTTT
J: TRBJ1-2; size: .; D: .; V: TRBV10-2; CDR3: CASSEPRRQNYGYTF; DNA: TGCGCCAGCAGTGAGCCCAGAAGACAGAACTATGGCTACACCTTC
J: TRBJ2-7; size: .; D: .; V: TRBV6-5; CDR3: CASSYPYRDGEQYF; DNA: TGTGCCAGCAGTTACCCCTACAGGGATGGCGAGCAGTACTTC
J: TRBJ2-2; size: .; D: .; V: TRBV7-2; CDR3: CASSLVGRGVGELFF; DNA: TGTGCCAGCAGCTTAGTTGGCAGGGGTGTCGGGGAGCTGTTTTTT
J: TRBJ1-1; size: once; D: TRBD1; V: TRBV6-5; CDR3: CASSTRGLGNTEAFF; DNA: TGTGCCAGCAGTACCAGGGGGCTGGGTAACACTGAAGCTTTCTTT
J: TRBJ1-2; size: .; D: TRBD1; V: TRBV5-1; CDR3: CASSLRGQVYGYTF; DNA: TGCGCCAGCAGCTTGCGGGGACAGGTCTATGGCTACACCTTC
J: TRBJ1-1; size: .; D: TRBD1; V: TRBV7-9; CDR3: CASSYKTGMGGTEAFF; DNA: TGTGCCAGCAGCTATAAGACAGGGATGGGGGGCACTGAAGCTTTCTTT
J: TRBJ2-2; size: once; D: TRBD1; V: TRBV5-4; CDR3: CASSWGQHTGELFF; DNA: TGTGCCAGCAGCTGGGGACAGCACACCGGGGAGCTGTTTTTT
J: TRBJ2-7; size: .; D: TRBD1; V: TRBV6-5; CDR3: CASKPNRGDSYEQYF; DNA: TGTGCCAGCAAACCTAACAGGGGGGACTCCTACGAGCAGTACTTC
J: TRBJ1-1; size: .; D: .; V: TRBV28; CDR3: CASSFQGPSAFF; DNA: TGTGCCAGCAGTTTTCAGGGTCCTTCTGCTTTCTTT
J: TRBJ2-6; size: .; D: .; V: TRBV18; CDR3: CASSPGQSGANVLTF; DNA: TGTGCCAGCTCACCTGGACAGTCTGGGGCCAACGTCCTGACTTTC
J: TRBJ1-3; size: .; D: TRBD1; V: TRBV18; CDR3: CASSPQGAPGNTIYF; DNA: TGTGCCAGCTCACCACAGGGGGCGCCAGGAAACACCATATATTTT
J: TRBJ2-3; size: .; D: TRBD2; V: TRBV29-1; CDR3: CSVEWLAGDTQYF; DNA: TGCAGCGTTGAATGGCTAGCGGGAGATACGCAGTATTTT
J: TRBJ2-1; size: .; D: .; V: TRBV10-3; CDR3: CAISESGRNEQFF; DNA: TGTGCCATCAGTGAGTCGGGCAGGAATGAGCAGTTCTTC
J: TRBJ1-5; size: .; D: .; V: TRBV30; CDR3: CAWSAPYGRDQPQHF; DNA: TGTGCCTGGAGTGCCCCGTATGGGAGGGATCAGCCCCAGCATTTT
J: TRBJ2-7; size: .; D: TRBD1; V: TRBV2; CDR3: CASSEAAFIQGAEEQYF; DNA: TGTGCCAGCAGTGAAGCTGCGTTTATACAGGGGGCGGAGGAGCAGTACTTC
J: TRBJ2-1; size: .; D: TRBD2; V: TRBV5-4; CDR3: CASSQGGSSYNEQFF; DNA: TGTGCCAGTAGCCAGGGAGGGAGCTCCTACAATGAGCAGTTCTTC
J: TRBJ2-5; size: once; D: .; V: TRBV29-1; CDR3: CSVAWEHIQETQYF; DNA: TGCAGCGTTGCTTGGGAGCATATCCAAGAGACCCAGTACTTC
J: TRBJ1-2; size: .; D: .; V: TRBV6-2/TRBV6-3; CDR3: CASSTTIYGYTF; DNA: TGTGCCAGCAGTACTACAATCTATGGCTACACCTTC